The T cell receptor beta chain under discussion was sequenced for a study of PD-L1 blockade in urothelial cancer. Study summary: Prior regimens of chemotherapy numbered 0 to 3 per patient. A median of roughly 130,000 T cells was found in the blood samples.

Time point denoted: peripheral blood 6 weeks after treatment start. Profiled with immunoSEQ multiplex PCR; TCRdb holds only in-frame clones, not every one. The table lists tens of thousands of clones, approximately 86% of them singletons. Sequences were derived from PBMCs, sampled around atezolizumab (anti-PD-L1) treatment. The clonotype originates from a man aged 55 to 70 with urothelial cancer.

CDR3 protein: CASSLDGGGGNEQFF. The CDR3 region has the DNA TGTGCCAGCAGCTTAGATGGCGGGGGTGGCAATGAGCAGTTCTTC. This chain links TRBV7-9 with TRBJ2-1; the match to TRBD2 covers 7 bases. V was clipped by 1 base and J by 6 bases; unmatched bases: 6. CDR3 length: 15 residues. Germline V gene sequence: CDR1 SEHNR, CDR2 FQNEAQ (reference sequence).